The T cell receptor beta chain under discussion was sequenced for a study of blood T cell repertoires in COVID-19. This CDR3 comprises 14 residues. V trimming: 5 bases; J trimming: 2 bases; junction bases outside the gene matches: 6. Germline assignment: CDR1 SEHNR and CDR2 FQNEAQ (reference sequence). Only in-frame clones appear in the TCRdb table, and some are missing; sequencing was by immunoSEQ multiplex PCR. There are roughly 300,000 clones in the sample; 92% occur only once, and 15% to 20% lies in the top ten. Sequencing used PBMCs or T cells enriched from blood (not recorded which). The gene calls are TRBV7-9 and TRBJ2-7; 7 bases fit TRBD1. The sequence was collected from a woman in her twenties or thirties who had recovered from COVID-19. CDR3 bases: TGTGCCAGCAGCCGGGGACAGTACACCTACGAGCAGTACTTC. Protein: CASSRGQYTYEQYF.